These T cell receptor beta chains were read from a single sample in a study of cytomegalovirus exposure and HLA in healthy donors. Profiling relied on immunoSEQ multiplex PCR, and the TCRdb table lists in-frame clones only, not all of them. The data show roughly 180,000 clones, 84% seen once. The specimen was PBMCs. The receptors come from a man in his thirties or forties in good health and CMV-seronegative. Each CDR3 is given with its conserved first and last residue. D genes are given only for firm matches. Only some rows state a clone size, as once, few, many or a class for expanded clones.

j_gene	d_gene	abundance	v_gene	CDR3aa	CDR3nt
TRBJ2-7	TRBD1	few	TRBV4-1	CASSKTTGTDPYEQYF	TGCGCCAGCAGTAAAACCACCGGGACAGATCCCTACGAGCAGTACTTC
TRBJ1-1	NA	NA	TRBV30	CAWTQGRVTEAFF	TGTGCCTGGACCCAGGGAAGGGTCACTGAAGCTTTCTTT
TRBJ1-1	NA	NA	TRBV5-5	CASSLDVRVNTEAFF	TGTGCCAGCAGCTTGGACGTCAGGGTGAACACTGAAGCTTTCTTT
TRBJ2-5	NA	NA	TRBV4-3	CASSQAGSETQYF	TGCGCCAGCAGCCAAGCAGGAAGCGAGACCCAGTACTTC
TRBJ2-1	TRBD2	NA	TRBV5-1	CASRAAPLREGPYNEQFF	TGCGCCAGCCGCGCCGCCCCCCTGCGGGAGGGACCCTACAATGAGCAGTTCTTC
TRBJ2-7	TRBD2	NA	TRBV5-1	CASSSIAGSYEQYF	TGCGCCAGCAGCTCGATAGCGGGCTCCTACGAGCAGTACTTC
TRBJ2-3	TRBD2	NA	TRBV11-2	CASSSVRGEGADTQYF	TGTGCCAGCAGCTCCGTACGGGGGGAGGGAGCAGATACGCAGTATTTT
TRBJ2-1	TRBD2	NA	TRBV7-3	CASSLTSLNLGLAGVQYEQFF	TGTGCCAGCAGCTTAACTAGCCTCAACCTTGGACTAGCGGGAGTTCAGTATGAGCAGTTCTTC
TRBJ1-5	NA	NA	TRBV19	CASSKGGAYNQPQHF	TGTGCCAGTAGTAAAGGAGGGGCTTACAATCAGCCCCAGCATTTT
TRBJ2-7	TRBD2	NA	TRBV7-2	CASSLFAGGPYEQYF	TGTGCCAGCAGCTTATTCGCGGGAGGGCCTTACGAGCAGTACTTC
TRBJ1-2	NA	NA	TRBV5-1	CASSFQGEDYGYTF	TGCGCCAGCAGCTTTCAGGGCGAGGACTATGGCTACACCTTC
TRBJ2-3	TRBD2	once	TRBV7-7	CASSLGLASTDTQYF	TGTGCCAGCAGCTTAGGACTAGCGAGCACAGATACGCAGTATTTT
TRBJ1-5	NA	NA	TRBV2	CASNGDSNQPQHF	TGTGCCAGCAATGGGGACTCCAATCAGCCCCAGCATTTT
TRBJ2-5	TRBD2	NA	TRBV4-2	CASSQVERGAAETQYF	TGTGCCAGCAGCCAAGTCGAGCGGGGGGCGGCTGAGACCCAGTACTTC
TRBJ1-1	NA	NA	TRBV19	CASSRQGVMNTEAFF	TGTGCCAGTAGTAGGCAGGGCGTAATGAACACTGAAGCTTTCTTT
TRBJ2-2	TRBD2	NA	TRBV5-1	CASSLVLSGRATAGELFF	TGCGCCAGCAGCTTGGTTCTTAGCGGGAGGGCCACCGCCGGGGAGCTGTTTTTT
TRBJ2-7	TRBD2	NA	TRBV6-5	CASTQRTSGRNEQYF	TGTGCCAGCACACAGAGGACTAGCGGGAGGAACGAGCAGTACTTC
TRBJ2-7	NA	once	TRBV29-1	CSVGPGQTYEQYF	TGCAGCGTTGGTCCAGGACAGACCTACGAGCAGTACTTC
TRBJ2-5	TRBD1	NA	TRBV25-1	CASSPPGTGTETQYF	TGTGCCAGCAGTCCCCCCGGGACAGGGACGGAGACCCAGTACTTC
TRBJ1-4	TRBD1	NA	TRBV7-9	CASSPRTGAGATNEKLFF	TGTGCCAGCAGCCCCCGGACAGGGGCAGGGGCAACTAATGAAAAACTGTTTTTT
TRBJ2-7	TRBD2	NA	TRBV12-5	CASGLSLAGGDEQYF	TGTGCTAGTGGTTTGTCCCTAGCGGGAGGGGACGAGCAGTACTTC
TRBJ1-2	TRBD1	NA	TRBV27	CASSSRFRDRASNYGYTF	TGTGCCAGCAGTTCAAGATTCCGGGACAGGGCTTCCAACTATGGCTACACCTTC
TRBJ1-4	NA	NA	TRBV6-6	CASSTYRGRYNEKLFF	TGTGCCAGCAGCACCTACCGCGGGAGATATAATGAAAAACTGTTTTTT
TRBJ2-1	TRBD2	NA	TRBV11-3	CASSPRRGTSGKDNEQFF	TGTGCCAGCAGCCCCCGCCGAGGGACTAGCGGGAAAGACAATGAGCAGTTCTTC
TRBJ2-5	NA	NA	TRBV11-3	CASSLRRSQETQYF	TGTGCCAGCAGCTTACGGAGGTCCCAAGAGACCCAGTACTTC
TRBJ2-7	TRBD2	NA	TRBV28	CASSLGGYEQYF	TGTGCCAGCAGTTTGGGGGGGTACGAGCAGTACTTC
TRBJ2-1	NA	once	TRBV7-2	CASSIDRILSVEQFF	TGTGCCAGCAGCATAGACCGGATACTCAGCGTTGAGCAGTTCTTC
TRBJ2-5	NA	NA	TRBV10-3	CAIAGSQETQYF	TGTGCCATCGCAGGTTCCCAAGAGACCCAGTACTTC
TRBJ1-1	NA	NA	TRBV7-9	CAWRGPTEAFF	TGTGCCTGGCGGGGGCCCACTGAAGCTTTCTTT
TRBJ1-2	TRBD1	NA	TRBV29-1	CSVEDRDRGLFSYGYTF	TGCAGCGTTGAAGATCGCGACAGGGGGCTATTTTCCTATGGCTACACCTTC
TRBJ1-6	TRBD1	NA	TRBV19	CASSSRDRAVSPLHF	TGTGCCAGTAGTTCGAGGGACAGGGCGGTCTCACCCCTCCACTTT
TRBJ2-1	NA	NA	TRBV27	CASSLPPYGGYFNEQFF	TGTGCCAGCAGTTTACCTCCTTATGGGGGGTATTTCAATGAGCAGTTCTTC
TRBJ2-7	TRBD1	NA	TRBV27	CASSLLPGTAPYEQYF	TGTGCCAGCAGTTTACTCCCCGGGACAGCTCCTTACGAGCAGTACTTC
TRBJ2-3	TRBD1	NA	TRBV11-2	CASSQQGTGGADTQYF	TGTGCCAGCAGCCAGCAGGGGACAGGGGGGGCAGATACGCAGTATTTT
TRBJ1-4	TRBD1	NA	TRBV25-1	CASSTGQGNEKLFF	TGTGCCAGCAGTACGGGACAGGGTAATGAAAAACTGTTTTTT
TRBJ2-5	TRBD1	NA	TRBV7-6	CASSPGTEETQYF	TGTGCCAGCAGCCCCGGGACAGAAGAGACCCAGTACTTC
TRBJ1-2	TRBD1	NA	TRBV28	CASSLAGQGPYGYTF	TGTGCCAGCAGTTTGGCGGGACAGGGCCCCTATGGCTACACCTTC
TRBJ2-7	TRBD1	NA	TRBV7-8	CASSGPTGNEQYF	TGTGCCAGCAGCGGACCGACAGGGAACGAGCAGTACTTC
TRBJ1-5	TRBD1	NA	TRBV5-1	CASSPAGQLNQPQHF	TGCGCCAGCAGCCCGGCGGGACAGCTAAATCAGCCCCAGCATTTT
TRBJ2-1	TRBD2	NA	TRBV7-9	CASSLLRDYVYNEQFF	TGTGCCAGCAGCTTACTGCGGGACTACGTATACAATGAGCAGTTCTTC
TRBJ2-3	TRBD2	once	TRBV5-4	CASRGGTSTDTQYF	TGTGCCAGCAGGGGGGGGACTAGCACCGATACGCAGTATTTT
TRBJ1-2	NA	few	TRBV30	CAGLSDGYGYTF	TGTGCCGGACTCTCCGACGGCTATGGCTACACCTTC
TRBJ1-6	TRBD1	NA	TRBV19	CASRSQGANSPLHF	TGTGCCAGTAGATCACAGGGGGCAAATTCACCCCTCCACTTT
TRBJ2-7	TRBD1	NA	TRBV30	CAWSPGTVSSYEQYF	TGTGCCTGGAGTCCCGGGACAGTGAGCTCCTACGAGCAGTACTTC
TRBJ1-4	NA	NA	TRBV19	CASSIETATNEKLFF	TGTGCCAGTAGTATAGAGACAGCAACTAATGAAAAACTGTTTTTT
TRBJ2-4	TRBD2	NA	TRBV6-5	CASSYSRTSGRIQYF	TGTGCCAGCAGTTACTCGCGGACTAGCGGGCGCATTCAGTACTTC
TRBJ2-5	TRBD2	NA	TRBV4-3	CASSQEASGSVETQYF	TGCGCCAGCAGCCAAGAGGCTAGCGGGAGCGTGGAGACCCAGTACTTC
TRBJ2-7	TRBD1	NA	TRBV4-1	CASSQAGGQGASYEQYF	TGCGCCAGCAGCCAAGCCGGGGGACAGGGGGCTTCCTACGAGCAGTACTTC
TRBJ2-7	TRBD1	NA	TRBV19	CASSINRGPYEQYF	TGTGCCAGTAGTATAAACAGGGGGCCCTACGAGCAGTACTTC
TRBJ2-1	NA	NA	TRBV5-6	CASSFRVVPPSHNEQFF	TGTGCCAGCAGCTTTAGAGTCGTACCGCCCTCCCACAATGAGCAGTTCTTC
TRBJ1-2	NA	NA	TRBV21-1	CASTKSAALYGYTF	TGTGCCAGCACCAAATCGGCAGCGCTCTATGGCTACACCTTC
TRBJ2-2	NA	NA	TRBV6-6	CASSYLNPGAGELFF	TGTGCCAGCAGTTACTTAAATCCGGGGGCCGGGGAGCTGTTTTTT
TRBJ2-7	TRBD2	NA	TRBV7-2	CASSLAPTSGGAYEQYF	TGTGCCAGCAGCTTAGCTCCCACTAGCGGGGGGGCCTACGAGCAGTACTTC